This T cell receptor beta chain was sequenced in a study of technical replicates of blood from a few donors. The assay was immunoSEQ multiplex PCR, and TCRdb's table has in-frame clones only and misses some. The sample lists more than 90,000 clones, under 97% occurring once. The germline gives CDR1 MNHEY, CDR2 SMNVEV (reference sequence). CDR3 length: 20 residues. Trimming at V came to 1 base and at J to 4 bases, leaving 17 bases not matched to a gene. This clonotype originated in a human donor in good health. The specimen was T cells isolated from PBMCs. This chain connects TRBV27 to TRBJ2-2, with TRBD2 matching over 8 bases. In nucleotides, the CDR3 is TGTGCCAGCAGTTTATTCAAAGCCGACACGGGGGGGCGTATCACCGGGGAGCTGTTTTTT. It yields the protein CASSLFKADTGGRITGELFF.